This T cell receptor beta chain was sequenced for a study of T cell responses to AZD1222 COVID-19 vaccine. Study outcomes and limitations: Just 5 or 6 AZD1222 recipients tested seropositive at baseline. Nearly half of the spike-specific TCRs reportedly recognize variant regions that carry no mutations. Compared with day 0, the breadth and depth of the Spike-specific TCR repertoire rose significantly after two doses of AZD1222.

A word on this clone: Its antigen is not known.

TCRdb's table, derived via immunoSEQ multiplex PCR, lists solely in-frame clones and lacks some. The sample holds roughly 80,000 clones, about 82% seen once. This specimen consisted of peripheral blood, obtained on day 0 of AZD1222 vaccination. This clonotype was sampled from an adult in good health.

Here the CDR3 DNA reads TGTGCCACATCTGAGGGGGCTGGTAGCAATCAGCCCCAGCATTTT. It encodes CATSEGAGSNQPQHF. V gene TRBV19 combines with J gene TRBJ1-5; 7 nucleotides match TRBD1. Germline V lookup: CDR1 LNHDA, CDR2 SQIVND (reference sequence). The CDR3 consists of 15 residues. V lost 10 bases, J lost 0 bases, and 9 bases stayed unmatched.